These T cell receptor beta chains were read from a single sample in a study of vaccination and CD4 T cells after COVID-19. TCRdb reprocessed the PCR reads via MiXCR and lists one record per CDR3 protein. The sample consists of 7,000 or so distinct CDR3 sequences, about 40% of them appearing once. Their cognate antigens are unknown. The sequencing sample was made of CD4+ T cells from blood, cultured in vitro. These receptors originate from a human donor in good health. CDR3s include the opening cysteine and the closing phenylalanine or tryptophan. The order of the fields is V gene, clone size, J gene, D gene, CDR3 protein, CDR3 DNA. The D gene is left open where the match is weak. The size field is filled for only some rows; it gives once, few, many or a size class.

V: TRBV10-1; size: few; J: TRBJ2-7; D: NA; CDR3: CASSESGGGKGEQYF; DNA: TGCGCCAGCAGCGAGAGTGGAGGGGGGAAAGGCGAGCAGTACTTC
V: TRBV21-1; size: few; J: TRBJ2-7; D: NA; CDR3: CASSKTPGWAGEQYF; DNA: TGTGCCAGCAGCAAAACTCCGGGATGGGCCGGCGAGCAGTACTTC
V: TRBV30; size: NA; J: TRBJ2-1; D: NA; CDR3: CAWSVAPLGYEQFF; DNA: TGTGCCTGGAGTGTGGCGCCCCTAGGGTATGAGCAGTTCTTC
V: TRBV29-1; size: once; J: TRBJ1-1; D: NA; CDR3: CSVVRTATSREAFF; DNA: TGCAGCGTTGTGAGGACGGCTACCAGCAGAGAAGCTTTCTTT
V: TRBV20-1; size: few; J: TRBJ1-1; D: NA; CDR3: CSARDSYFMNTEAFF; DNA: TGCAGTGCTAGGGACAGTTATTTTATGAACACTGAAGCTTTCTTT
V: TRBV20-1; size: NA; J: TRBJ2-1; D: TRBD2; CDR3: CSARPGTTARNEQFF; DNA: TGCAGTGCTAGACCCGGGACTACGGCTAGGAATGAGCAGTTCTTC
V: TRBV6-1; size: NA; J: TRBJ1-2; D: NA; CDR3: CASSEALGLGRGAGYTF; DNA: TGTGCCAGCAGTGAAGCGCTTGGATTAGGTCGGGGGGCTGGCTACACCTTC
V: TRBV12-3/TRBV12-4; size: NA; J: TRBJ1-2; D: TRBD1; CDR3: CASRIRTGADGYTF; DNA: TGTGCCAGCAGGATAAGGACAGGGGCGGATGGCTACACCTTC
V: TRBV7-9; size: NA; J: TRBJ1-1; D: NA; CDR3: CASSLARVAFF; DNA: TGTGCCAGCAGCTTGGCGCGGGTGGCTTTCTTT
V: TRBV6-1; size: few; J: TRBJ1-1; D: NA; CDR3: CASSAVPTSEAFF; DNA: TGTGCCAGCAGCGCGGTTCCTACTTCTGAAGCTTTCTTT
V: TRBV20-1; size: medium-sized; J: TRBJ1-2; D: TRBD1; CDR3: CSASDRGVSGYTF; DNA: TGCAGTGCTTCGGACAGGGGGGTGAGCGGCTACACCTTC
V: TRBV20-1; size: NA; J: TRBJ2-3; D: TRBD2; CDR3: CSARALRRGTDTQYF; DNA: TGCAGTGCTAGAGCCCTGCGGCGGGGGACAGATACGCAGTATTTT
V: TRBV20-1; size: once; J: TRBJ2-3; D: TRBD2; CDR3: CSASTGLVTDTQYF; DNA: TGCAGTGCTTCAACGGGACTAGTCACAGATACGCAGTATTTT
V: TRBV2; size: few; J: TRBJ1-1; D: TRBD1; CDR3: CASSADRGVTEAFF; DNA: TGTGCCAGCAGTGCCGACAGGGGGGTGACTGAAGCTTTCTTT
V: TRBV7-2; size: NA; J: TRBJ2-3; D: NA; CDR3: CASSPWGRGGTDTQYF; DNA: TGTGCCAGCAGCCCTTGGGGCCGCGGGGGCACAGATACGCAGTATTTT
V: TRBV20-1; size: few; J: TRBJ1-6; D: TRBD1; CDR3: CSARDPTGANNSPLHF; DNA: TGCAGTGCTAGAGATCCGACAGGGGCTAATAATTCACCCCTCCACTTT
V: TRBV20-1; size: few; J: TRBJ1-2; D: TRBD1; CDR3: CSAMTGLNYGYTF; DNA: TGCAGTGCCATGACAGGGCTAAACTATGGCTACACCTTC
V: TRBV10-3; size: NA; J: TRBJ2-3; D: NA; CDR3: CAISPQENTQYF; DNA: TGTGCCATCAGTCCCCAGGAAAATACGCAGTATTTT
V: TRBV7-2; size: NA; J: TRBJ1-2; D: TRBD1; CDR3: CASSLSGGDGYTF; DNA: TGTGCCAGCAGCTTATCAGGGGGCGATGGCTACACCTTC
V: TRBV10-1; size: NA; J: TRBJ2-7; D: TRBD2; CDR3: CASSRGVSYEQYF; DNA: TGCGCCAGCAGCCGGGGGGTCTCCTACGAGCAGTACTTC
V: TRBV20-1; size: NA; J: TRBJ2-7; D: TRBD1; CDR3: CSAFWDRGPNEQYF; DNA: TGCAGTGCTTTTTGGGACAGGGGGCCGAACGAGCAGTACTTC
V: TRBV7-2; size: NA; J: TRBJ1-1; D: NA; CDR3: CASSLSVQDTEAFF; DNA: TGTGCCAGCAGCTTATCTGTCCAGGACACTGAAGCTTTCTTT
V: TRBV24-1; size: NA; J: TRBJ1-4; D: NA; CDR3: CATSDRRVGEKLFF; DNA: TGTGCCACCAGTGATCGACGAGTCGGGGAAAAACTGTTTTTT
V: TRBV5-6; size: NA; J: TRBJ2-3; D: NA; CDR3: CASSLLGVGGAGDTQYF; DNA: TGTGCCAGCAGCTTGCTGGGGGTGGGGGGCGCCGGGGATACGCAGTATTTT
V: TRBV27; size: NA; J: TRBJ2-3; D: TRBD2; CDR3: CASRSRGGASDTQYF; DNA: TGTGCCAGCAGATCCCGGGGGGGGGCTTCAGATACGCAGTATTTT
V: TRBV6-1; size: NA; J: TRBJ2-2; D: TRBD1; CDR3: CASRRAGGNTGELFF; DNA: TGTGCCAGCAGACGGGCAGGGGGCAACACCGGGGAGCTGTTTTTT
V: TRBV20-1; size: NA; J: TRBJ1-5; D: NA; CDR3: CSARPGIDQPQHF; DNA: TGCAGTGCTAGACCTGGCATAGATCAGCCCCAGCATTTT
V: TRBV7-9; size: NA; J: TRBJ2-1; D: NA; CDR3: CASSLELGEQFF; DNA: TGTGCCAGCAGCTTAGAACTCGGTGAGCAGTTCTTC
V: TRBV19; size: once; J: TRBJ1-3; D: NA; CDR3: CASSMVRRRPGNTIYF; DNA: TGTGCCAGTAGTATGGTTCGCCGAAGGCCCGGAAACACCATATATTTT
V: TRBV28; size: NA; J: TRBJ1-2; D: NA; CDR3: CASTSTSHGGYTF; DNA: TGTGCCAGCACCTCGACATCCCACGGTGGCTACACCTTC
V: TRBV27; size: NA; J: TRBJ1-3; D: NA; CDR3: CASSTRPGSSGNTIYF; DNA: TGTGCCAGCAGCACCCGCCCAGGTTCCTCTGGAAACACCATATATTTT
V: TRBV7-2; size: few; J: TRBJ2-7; D: TRBD2; CDR3: CASSARPGLAGLQQYF; DNA: TGTGCCAGCAGCGCAAGACCGGGACTAGCGGGTCTACAGCAGTACTTC
V: TRBV20-1; size: NA; J: TRBJ2-7; D: TRBD2; CDR3: CSAQRSGRSSYEQYF; DNA: TGCAGTGCTCAAAGGAGCGGGAGAAGCTCCTACGAGCAGTACTTC
V: TRBV19; size: NA; J: TRBJ1-1; D: TRBD1; CDR3: CASSIPGGGTEAFF; DNA: TGTGCCAGTAGTATTCCAGGGGGGGGAACTGAAGCTTTCTTT
V: TRBV7-9; size: medium-sized; J: TRBJ1-2; D: TRBD1; CDR3: CASSLDSAGGYGYTF; DNA: TGTGCCAGCAGCTTAGATAGCGCAGGGGGCTATGGCTACACCTTC
V: TRBV6-1; size: NA; J: TRBJ1-1; D: NA; CDR3: CASSEPAGNAEAFF; DNA: TGTGCCAGCAGTGAACCGGCAGGGAACGCTGAAGCTTTCTTT
V: TRBV7-2; size: few; J: TRBJ1-2; D: NA; CDR3: CASSLANRDTYGYTF; DNA: TGTGCCAGCAGCTTAGCCAACAGGGATACATATGGCTACACCTTC
V: TRBV20-1; size: NA; J: TRBJ2-5; D: NA; CDR3: CSAGGIAAYDQETQYF; DNA: TGCAGTGCTGGGGGGATAGCGGCCTACGACCAAGAGACCCAGTACTTC
V: TRBV19; size: few; J: TRBJ2-7; D: NA; CDR3: CASSIGLGNYEQYF; DNA: TGTGCCAGTAGTATCGGGCTAGGGAACTACGAGCAGTACTTC
V: TRBV27; size: NA; J: TRBJ2-4; D: NA; CDR3: CASSFLGAGEAKNIQYF; DNA: TGTGCCAGCAGTTTTTTGGGGGCGGGAGAGGCCAAAAACATTCAGTACTTC
V: TRBV27; size: few; J: TRBJ2-7; D: NA; CDR3: CASSSSGSYEQYF; DNA: TGTGCCAGCAGTTCCTCTGGCTCCTACGAGCAGTACTTC
V: TRBV5-4; size: once; J: TRBJ1-5; D: NA; CDR3: CASSLDSGGNQPQHF; DNA: TGTGCCAGCAGCTTGGATTCTGGGGGCAATCAGCCCCAGCATTTT
V: TRBV6-1; size: NA; J: TRBJ2-1; D: NA; CDR3: CASTVAWAYNEQFF; DNA: TGTGCCAGCACCGTAGCGTGGGCTTACAATGAGCAGTTCTTC
V: TRBV10-1; size: once; J: TRBJ2-1; D: NA; CDR3: CASKSGIGTNEQFF; DNA: TGCGCCAGCAAATCAGGGATAGGGACGAATGAGCAGTTCTTC
V: TRBV19; size: NA; J: TRBJ1-1; D: TRBD1; CDR3: CASTLQGGLDTEAFF; DNA: TGTGCCAGTACTCTACAGGGGGGTTTGGACACTGAAGCTTTCTTT
V: TRBV7-9; size: few; J: TRBJ1-1; D: TRBD1; CDR3: CASSFEGTELANTEAFF; DNA: TGTGCCAGCAGCTTTGAGGGGACAGAGCTAGCGAACACTGAAGCTTTCTTT
V: TRBV7-2; size: NA; J: TRBJ2-7; D: NA; CDR3: CASSLPHGGNPKAYEQYF; DNA: TGTGCCAGCAGCTTACCCCATGGGGGGAACCCAAAGGCCTACGAGCAGTACTTC
V: TRBV7-2; size: NA; J: TRBJ2-3; D: NA; CDR3: CASSSRDKYYTDTQYF; DNA: TGTGCCAGCAGCAGCCGGGACAAGTACTACACAGATACGCAGTATTTT
V: TRBV2; size: NA; J: TRBJ2-5; D: TRBD1; CDR3: CASSPIPPTGGETQYF; DNA: TGTGCCAGCAGCCCAATCCCGCCAACAGGGGGTGAGACCCAGTACTTC
V: TRBV4-1; size: NA; J: TRBJ1-1; D: NA; CDR3: CASSRMGPPEGTEAFF; DNA: TGCGCCAGCAGCCGGATGGGACCCCCCGAGGGCACTGAAGCTTTCTTT
V: TRBV2; size: few; J: TRBJ1-2; D: TRBD1; CDR3: CASSVEVGTGGYTF; DNA: TGTGCCAGCAGTGTTGAGGTGGGGACAGGGGGCTACACCTTC
V: TRBV5-1; size: NA; J: TRBJ2-1; D: TRBD2; CDR3: CASSLSTSGYNEQFF; DNA: TGCGCCAGCAGCCTGTCGACTAGCGGGTACAATGAGCAGTTCTTC
V: TRBV20-1; size: NA; J: TRBJ1-1; D: NA; CDR3: CSAGGLGTEAFF; DNA: TGCAGTGCTGGGGGCTTGGGCACTGAAGCTTTCTTT
V: TRBV20-1; size: NA; J: TRBJ2-3; D: TRBD2; CDR3: CSATRLAGRADTQYF; DNA: TGCAGTGCTACAAGACTAGCGGGGCGGGCAGATACGCAGTATTTT
V: TRBV7-2; size: few; J: TRBJ2-7; D: NA; CDR3: CASSPSATPYEQYF; DNA: TGTGCCAGCAGCCCGTCAGCGACACCCTACGAGCAGTACTTC